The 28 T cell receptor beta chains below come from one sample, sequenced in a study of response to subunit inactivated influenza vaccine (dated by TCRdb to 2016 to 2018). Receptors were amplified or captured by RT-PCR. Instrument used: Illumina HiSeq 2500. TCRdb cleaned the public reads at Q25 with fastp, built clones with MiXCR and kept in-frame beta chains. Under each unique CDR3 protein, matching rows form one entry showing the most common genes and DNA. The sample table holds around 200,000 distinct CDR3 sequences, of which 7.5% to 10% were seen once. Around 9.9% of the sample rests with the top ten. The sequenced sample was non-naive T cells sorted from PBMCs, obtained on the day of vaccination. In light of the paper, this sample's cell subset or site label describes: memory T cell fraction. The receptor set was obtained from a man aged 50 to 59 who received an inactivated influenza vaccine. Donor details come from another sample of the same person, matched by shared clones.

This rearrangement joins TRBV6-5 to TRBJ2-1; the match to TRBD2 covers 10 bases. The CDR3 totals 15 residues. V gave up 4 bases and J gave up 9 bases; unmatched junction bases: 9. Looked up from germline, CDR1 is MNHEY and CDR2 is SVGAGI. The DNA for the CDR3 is TGTGCCAGCAGTTCAGCGAGCGGGGGGGCTTCTGAGCAGTTCTTC. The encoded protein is CASSSASGGASEQFF.

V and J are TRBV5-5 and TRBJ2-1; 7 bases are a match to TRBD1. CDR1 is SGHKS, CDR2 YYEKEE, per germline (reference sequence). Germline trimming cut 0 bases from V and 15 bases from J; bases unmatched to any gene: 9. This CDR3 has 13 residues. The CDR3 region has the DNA TGTGCCAGCAGCTTGGATTCGGACAGGTTCCCGTTCTTC. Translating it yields CASSLDSDRFPFF.

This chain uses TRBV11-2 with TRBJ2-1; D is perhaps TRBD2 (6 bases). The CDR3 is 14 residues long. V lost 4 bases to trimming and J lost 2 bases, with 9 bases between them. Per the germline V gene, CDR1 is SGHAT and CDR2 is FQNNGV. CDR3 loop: CASSSGVTYNEQFF. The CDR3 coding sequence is TGTGCCAGCAGCTCGGGAGTGACCTACAATGAGCAGTTCTTC. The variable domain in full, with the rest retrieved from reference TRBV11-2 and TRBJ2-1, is EAGVAQSPRYKIIEKRQSVAFWCNPISGHATLYWYQQILGQGPKLLIQFQNNGVVDDSQLPKDRFSAERLKGVDSTLKIQPAKLEDSAVYLCASSSGVTYNEQFFGPGTRLTVL.

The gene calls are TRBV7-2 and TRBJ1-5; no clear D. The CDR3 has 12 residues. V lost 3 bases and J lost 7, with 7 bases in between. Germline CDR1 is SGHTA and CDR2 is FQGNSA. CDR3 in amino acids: CASSLGFQPQHF. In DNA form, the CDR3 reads TGTGCCAGCAGCTTGGGCTTCCAGCCCCAGCATTTT.

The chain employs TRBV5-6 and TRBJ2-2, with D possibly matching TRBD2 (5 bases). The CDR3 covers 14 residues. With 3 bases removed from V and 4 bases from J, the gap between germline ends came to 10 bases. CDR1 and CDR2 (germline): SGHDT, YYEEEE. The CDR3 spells CASSWGASTGELFF. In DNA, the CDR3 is TGTGCCAGCAGCTGGGGAGCAAGCACCGGGGAGCTGTTTTTT.

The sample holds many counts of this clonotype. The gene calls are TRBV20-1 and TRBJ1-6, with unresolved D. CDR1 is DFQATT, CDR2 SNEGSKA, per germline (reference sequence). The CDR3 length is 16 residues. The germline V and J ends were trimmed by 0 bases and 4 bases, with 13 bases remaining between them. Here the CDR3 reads CSARDHAALYNSPLHF. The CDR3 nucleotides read TGCAGTGCTAGAGATCATGCCGCCTTGTATAATTCACCCCTCCACTTT.

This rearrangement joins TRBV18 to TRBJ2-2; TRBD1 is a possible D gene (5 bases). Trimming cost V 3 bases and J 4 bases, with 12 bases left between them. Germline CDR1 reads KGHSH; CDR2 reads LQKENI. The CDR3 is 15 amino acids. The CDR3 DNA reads TGTGCCAGCTCACCGCCAGGGTTAGGCACCGGGGAGCTGTTTTTT. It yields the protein CASSPPGLGTGELFF. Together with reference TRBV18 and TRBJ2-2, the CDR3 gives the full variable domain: NAGVMQNPRHLVRRRGQEARLRCSPMKGHSHVYWYRQLPEEGLKFMVYLQKENIIDESGMPKERFSAEFPKEGPSILRIQQVVRGDSAAYFCASSPPGLGTGELFFGEGSRLTVL.

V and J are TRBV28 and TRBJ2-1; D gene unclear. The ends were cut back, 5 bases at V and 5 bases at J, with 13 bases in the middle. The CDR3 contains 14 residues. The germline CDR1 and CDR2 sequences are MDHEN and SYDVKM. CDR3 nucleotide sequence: TGTGCCAGCAGTCCCTCCGACTCTCACAATGAGCAGTTCTTC. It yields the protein CASSPSDSHNEQFF.

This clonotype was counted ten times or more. Written as DNA, the CDR3 is TGCGCCAGCAGCTTCGGACAGGGGGGGGAAAAACTGTTTTTT. It specifies CASSFGQGGEKLFF. The chain couples TRBV5-1 to TRBJ1-4, with TRBD1 matching over 10 bases. V dropped 2 bases and J dropped 8; count of bases not matched to a gene: 3. The germline CDR1 and CDR2 sequences are SGHRS and YFSETQ. This CDR3 is built from 14 residues.

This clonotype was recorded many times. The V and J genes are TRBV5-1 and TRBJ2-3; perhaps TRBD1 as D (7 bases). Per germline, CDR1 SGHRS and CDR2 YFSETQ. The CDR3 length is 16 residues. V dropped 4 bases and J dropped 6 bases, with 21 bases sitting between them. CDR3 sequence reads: CASSLRAEGAPDTQYF. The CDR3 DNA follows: TGCGCCAGCAGCCTTAGAGCGGAGGGGGCCCCGGATACGCAGTATTTT.

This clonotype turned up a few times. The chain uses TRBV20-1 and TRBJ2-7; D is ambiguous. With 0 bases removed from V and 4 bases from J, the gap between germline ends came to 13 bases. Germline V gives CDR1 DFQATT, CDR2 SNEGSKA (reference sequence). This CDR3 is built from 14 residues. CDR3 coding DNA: TGCAGTGCTAGAGATGTAGGCGACCTATACGAGCAGTACTTC. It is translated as CSARDVGDLYEQYF.

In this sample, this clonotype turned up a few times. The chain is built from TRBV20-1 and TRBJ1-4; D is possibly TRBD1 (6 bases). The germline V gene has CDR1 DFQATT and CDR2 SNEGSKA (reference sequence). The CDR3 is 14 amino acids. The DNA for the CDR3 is TGCAGCCCCCAGGAGGGGGGGCGACTGGAAAAACTGTTTTTT. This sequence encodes CSPQEGGRLEKLFF.

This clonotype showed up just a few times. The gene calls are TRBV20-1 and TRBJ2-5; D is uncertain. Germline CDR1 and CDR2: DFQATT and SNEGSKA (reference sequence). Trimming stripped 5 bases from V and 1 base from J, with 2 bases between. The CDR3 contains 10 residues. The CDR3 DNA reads TGCAGTGCTCTCCAAGAGACCCAGTACTTC. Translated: CSALQETQYF.

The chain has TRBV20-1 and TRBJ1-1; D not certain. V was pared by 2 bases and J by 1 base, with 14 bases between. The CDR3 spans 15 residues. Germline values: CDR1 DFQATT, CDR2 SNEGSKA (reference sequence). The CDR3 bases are TGCAGTGCTAGACGGGCGCAAGCTCCGAACACTGAAGCTTTCTTT. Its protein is CSARRAQAPNTEAFF.

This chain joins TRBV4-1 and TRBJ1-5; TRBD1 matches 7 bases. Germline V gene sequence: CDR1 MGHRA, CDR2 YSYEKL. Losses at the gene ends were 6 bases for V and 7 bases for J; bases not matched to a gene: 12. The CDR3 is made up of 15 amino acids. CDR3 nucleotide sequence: TGCGCCAGCAGACAAACCGGGACAGCCAAGCAGCCCCAGCATTTT. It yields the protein CASRQTGTAKQPQHF.

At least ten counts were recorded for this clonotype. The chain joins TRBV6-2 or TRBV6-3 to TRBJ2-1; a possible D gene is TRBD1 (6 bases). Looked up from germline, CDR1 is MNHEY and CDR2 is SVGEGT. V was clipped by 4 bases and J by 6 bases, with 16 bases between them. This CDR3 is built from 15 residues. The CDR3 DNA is TGTGCCAGCAGTTTTGACCCAACAGGGTTCAATGAGCAGTTCTTC. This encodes CASSFDPTGFNEQFF.

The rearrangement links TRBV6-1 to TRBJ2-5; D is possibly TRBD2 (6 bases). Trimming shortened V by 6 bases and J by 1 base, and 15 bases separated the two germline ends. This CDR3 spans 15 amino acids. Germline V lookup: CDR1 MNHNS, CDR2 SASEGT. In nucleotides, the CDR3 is TGTGCCAGCAGGCTTACCGGGAGAAGCCAAGAGACCCAGTACTTC. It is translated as CASRLTGRSQETQYF.

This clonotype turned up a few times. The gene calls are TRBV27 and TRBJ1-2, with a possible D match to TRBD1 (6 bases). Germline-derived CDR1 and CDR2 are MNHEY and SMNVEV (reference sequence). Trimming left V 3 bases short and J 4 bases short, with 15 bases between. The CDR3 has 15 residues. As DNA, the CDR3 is TGTGCCAGCAGTTTCGACGGGGGCAGAGGCTATGGCTACACCTTC. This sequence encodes CASSFDGGRGYGYTF.

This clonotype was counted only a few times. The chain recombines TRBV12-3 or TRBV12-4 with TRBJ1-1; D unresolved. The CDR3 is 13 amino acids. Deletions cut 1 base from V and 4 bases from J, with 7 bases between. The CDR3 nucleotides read TGTGCCAGCAGTTTAGTTGGATTCACTGAAGCTTTCTTT. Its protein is CASSLVGFTEAFF.

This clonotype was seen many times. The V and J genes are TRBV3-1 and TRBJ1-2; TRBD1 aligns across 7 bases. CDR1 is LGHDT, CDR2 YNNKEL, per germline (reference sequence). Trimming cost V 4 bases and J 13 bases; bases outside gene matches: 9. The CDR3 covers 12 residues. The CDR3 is CASSPERGLLTF. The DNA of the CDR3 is TGTGCCAGCAGCCCCGAAAGGGGGCTGCTCACCTTC. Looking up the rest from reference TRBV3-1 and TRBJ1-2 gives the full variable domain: DTAVSQTPKYLVTQMGNDKSIKCEQNLGHDTMYWYKQDSKKFLKIMFSYNNKELIINETVPNRFSPKSPDKAHLNLHINSLELGDSAVYFCASSPERGLLTFGSGTRLTVV.

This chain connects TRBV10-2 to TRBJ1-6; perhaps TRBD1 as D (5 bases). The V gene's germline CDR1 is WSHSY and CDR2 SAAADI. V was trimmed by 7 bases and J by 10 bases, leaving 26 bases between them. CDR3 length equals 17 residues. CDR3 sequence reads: CASISHRDFNLQSPLHF. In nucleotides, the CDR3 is TGCGCCAGCATCAGCCATCGGGACTTCAATTTGCAGTCACCCCTCCACTTT.

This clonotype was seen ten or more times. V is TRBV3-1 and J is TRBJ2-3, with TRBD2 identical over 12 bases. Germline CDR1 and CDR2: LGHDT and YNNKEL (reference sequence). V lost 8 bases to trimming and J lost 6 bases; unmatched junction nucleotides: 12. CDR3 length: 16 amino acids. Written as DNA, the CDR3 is TGTGCCAGCTCCCACACTAGCGGGAGGCGAAAGGATACGCAGTATTTT. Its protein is CASSHTSGRRKDTQYF.

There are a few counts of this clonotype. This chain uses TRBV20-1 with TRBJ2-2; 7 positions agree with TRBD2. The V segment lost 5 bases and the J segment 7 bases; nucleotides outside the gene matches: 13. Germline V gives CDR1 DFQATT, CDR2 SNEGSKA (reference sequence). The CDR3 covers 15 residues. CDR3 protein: CSAFAGVVLGGELFF. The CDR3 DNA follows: TGCAGTGCTTTTGCGGGGGTCGTTCTGGGCGGGGAGCTGTTTTTT.

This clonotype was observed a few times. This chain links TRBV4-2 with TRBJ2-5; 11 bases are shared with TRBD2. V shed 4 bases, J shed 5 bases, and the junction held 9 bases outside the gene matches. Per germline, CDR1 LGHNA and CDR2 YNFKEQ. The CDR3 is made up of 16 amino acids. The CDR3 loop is CASSPKPGLAEETQYF. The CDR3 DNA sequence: TGTGCCAGCAGCCCAAAACCGGGACTAGCGGAGGAGACCCAGTACTTC.

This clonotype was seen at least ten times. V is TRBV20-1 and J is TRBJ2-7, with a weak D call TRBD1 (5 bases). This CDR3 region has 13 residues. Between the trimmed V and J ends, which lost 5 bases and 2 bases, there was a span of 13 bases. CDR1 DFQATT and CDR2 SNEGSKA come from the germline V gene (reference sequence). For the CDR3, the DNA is TGCAGTGCTCCCGTGGGGCAGACCTACGAGCAGTACTTC. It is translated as CSAPVGQTYEQYF.

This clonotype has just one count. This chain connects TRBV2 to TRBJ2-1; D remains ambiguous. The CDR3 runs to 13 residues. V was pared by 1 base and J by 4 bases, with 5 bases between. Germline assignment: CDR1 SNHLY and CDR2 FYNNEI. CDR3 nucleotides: TGTGCCAGCAGTGAAGGAGTTTACAATGAGCAGTTCTTC. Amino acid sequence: CASSEGVYNEQFF.

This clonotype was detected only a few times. The CDR3: CASSRQPQPPLHF. CDR3 sequence (DNA): TGTGCCAGCAGCCGACAGCCCCAACCACCCCTCCACTTT. This chain joins TRBV7-8 and TRBJ1-6; perhaps TRBD1 as D (5 bases). The CDR3 is made up of 13 amino acids. Trimming stripped 5 bases from V and 11 bases from J, with 13 bases between. CDR1 and CDR2 (germline): SGHVS, FQNEAQ.

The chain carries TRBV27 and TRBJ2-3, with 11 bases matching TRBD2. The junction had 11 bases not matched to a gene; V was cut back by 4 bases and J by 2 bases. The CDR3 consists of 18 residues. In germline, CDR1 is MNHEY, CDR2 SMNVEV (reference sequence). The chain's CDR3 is CASSSRPGLAGATDTQYF. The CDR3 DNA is TGTGCCAGCAGTTCACGCCCCGGACTAGCGGGCGCCACAGATACGCAGTATTTT.